This paragraph reports one TCR beta chain. As yet, its antigen is unknown. These data originate in a study of response to subunit inactivated influenza vaccine. A single record per CDR3 protein comes from TCRdb applying MiXCR to the RT-PCR reads. The table lists about 610,000 distinct CDR3 sequences, about 14% of them singletons. Trimming took off 2 bases at V and 8 bases at J, with 21 bases between the two ends. Germline CDR1 reads GTSNPN; CDR2 reads SVGIG (reference sequence). The CDR3 has 16 residues. Study-wide results and caveats: T cells newly recruited by each seasonal influenza vaccination are few, the authors suggested.

The clonotype comes from a man aged 50 to 59 who received an inactivated influenza vaccine. The sample consisted of PBMCs from blood, taken about 13 days after vaccination. The genes are TRBV30 and TRBJ1-4; D uncertain. CDR3 residues: CAWSPKVGPEREKLFF. CDR3 DNA sequence: TGTGCCTGGAGTCCCAAGGTTGGGCCCGAGAGGGAAAAACTGTTTTTT.